This T cell receptor (beta chain) was profiled in a study of T-cell memory formation after mild COVID-19. From the 5' RACE reads, TCRdb called clonotypes with MiXCR, one entry per CDR3 protein. This table has fewer than 140,000 distinct CDR3 sequences, roughly 12% appearing once. A few counts support this clonotype. Antigen unknown. Study results and limitations: From day 15 to 85, contracting clones were balanced between CD4 and CD8, whereas later expanders leaned toward CD4+. Clones from the second wave (peaking day 37) had unconfirmed SARS-CoV-2 specificity.

The CDR3 has 13 amino acids. V lost 6 bases and J lost 2, with 10 bases in between. This clonotype was sampled from an adult woman who had mild COVID-19 (a few samples of this study predate the infection). Cell type and time point are not known. Sequencing was performed on PBMCs or a T cell subset sorted from them (not recorded which). V and J are TRBV12-3 or TRBV12-4 and TRBJ1-1; weak D call: TRBD1 (5 bases). The CDR3 protein is CASSWGVNTEAFF. In nucleotides, the CDR3 is TGTGCCAGCAGCTGGGGGGTTAACACTGAAGCTTTCTTT.